These 21 T cell receptor beta chains came from one sample sequenced in a study of immune heterogeneity within non-small cell lung tumors. Multiplex PCR was performed with 32 V and 13 J primers, and it amplified TCR beta CDR3. TCRdb ran MiXCR on the multiplex PCR reads and lists one entry per CDR3 protein. In the table there are 20,000 to 25,000 distinct CDR3 sequences, 28% of which are singletons. Template input, which was bulk tumor genomic DNA, totaled 450 to 600 ng per sample. Several widely spaced biopsies per primary tumor were taken during surgery. The cohort was untreated, with newly diagnosed non-small cell lung cancer undergoing curative surgery. The sample was lung tumor tissue. Source of these receptors: a man between 40 and 49 years old with non-small cell lung cancer.

Remarks on this clonotype: This clone may be a read error of a much larger clone one base away. The chain has TRBV7-2 and TRBJ1-5, with no clear D. The CDR3 runs 16 residues. Trimming shortened V by 2 bases and J by 0 bases, and 11 bases separated the two germline ends. Germline-derived CDR1 and CDR2 are SGHTA and FQGNSA. CDR3 sequence reads: CTSSLSRLNSNQPQHF. DNA for the CDR3: TGTACCAGCAGCTTATCTCGGCTGAATAGCAATCAGCCCCAGCATTTT.

This clonotype was seen many times. The CDR3 loop reads CASSENGRRGYTF. The CDR3 DNA follows: TGTGCCAGCAGTGAAAACGGTCGGCGTGGCTACACCTTC. This chain joins TRBV6-1 and TRBJ1-2; D call uncertain. V was pared by 2 bases and J by 7 bases, with 11 bases between. CDR3 length: 13 amino acids. In germline, CDR1 is MNHNS, CDR2 SASEGT.

This clonotype was detected a few times. The genes are TRBV5-1 and TRBJ2-1; TRBD2 matches 12 bases. The CDR3 loop spans 17 amino acids. Germline CDR1 is SGHRS and CDR2 is YFSETQ. The V segment lost 2 bases and the J segment 2 bases; nucleotides outside the gene matches: 5. CDR3 sequence reads: CASSLRTSGGTYNEQFF. As DNA, the CDR3 is TGCGCCAGCAGCTTAAGAACTAGCGGGGGGACCTACAATGAGCAGTTCTTC.

This clonotype was found many times. The rearrangement joins TRBV29-1 to TRBJ2-1, with 7 bases lining up with TRBD2. This CDR3 is built from 14 residues. V lost 2 bases to trimming and J lost 6 bases; unmatched junction nucleotides: 7. The germline V gene has CDR1 SQVTM and CDR2 ANQGSEA. The CDR3 region has the DNA TGCAGCGTTGAAAGGGCGGGAGAGGTCAATGAGCAGTTCTTC. Protein: CSVERAGEVNEQFF.

This clonotype was recorded once. Given a much more abundant clone one base away, this may be a read error. The conserved closing phenylalanine or tryptophan is absent in this CDR3, likely reflecting a read error. This rearrangement joins TRBV2 to TRBJ2-7; D is unclear. The CDR3 contains 12 residues. Germline V gives CDR1 SNHLY, CDR2 FYNNEI. V was pared by 5 bases and J by 10 bases, with 15 bases between. The CDR3 DNA sequence: TGTGCCAGCAGTCTCTCAACCATCGGTCAGTACCTC. This sequence encodes CASSLSTIGQYL.

There are many counts of this clonotype. This chain joins TRBV7-9 and TRBJ1-5; tentative D call: TRBD1 (6 bases). The germline V gene encodes CDR1 SEHNR and CDR2 FQNEAQ (reference sequence). The length of the CDR3 is 14 residues. V shed 0 bases and J shed 5 bases, with 8 bases lying between them. This chain's CDR3 is CASSLAGGHQPQHF. The CDR3 nucleotides are TGTGCCAGCAGCTTAGCAGGGGGTCATCAGCCCCAGCATTTT.

This clonotype was seen once. This may be a read error: a much more frequent sequence differs by one nucleotide. The CDR3 ends on some other residue instead of the conserved phenylalanine or tryptophan, so this is likely a read error. The chain is built from TRBV11-2 and TRBJ2-7; D gene unclear. The germline V gene has CDR1 SGHAT and CDR2 FQNNGV. Trimming stripped 6 bases from V and 3 bases from J, with 6 bases between. This CDR3 comprises 11 residues. CDR3 region: CASSISYEQYS. CDR3 DNA sequence: TGTGCCAGCAGTATTAGCTACGAGCAGTACTCC.

In the case of this clonotype: One base away lies a much larger clone, so this may be a sequencing read error. This chain links TRBV6-2 or TRBV6-3 with TRBJ2-2; TRBD1 might be the D (5 bases). The V end was cut by 0 bases, the J end by 10 bases, with 15 bases between. The length of the CDR3 is 15 residues. From germline, CDR1 is MNHEY and CDR2 SVGEGT. CDR3 DNA sequence: TGTGCCAGCAGTTACTCGAGGCAGGGATCCGAGGAGCTGTTTTTT. Its protein product is CASSYSRQGSEELFF.

This clonotype was counted between two and nine times. This chain uses TRBV6-2 or TRBV6-3 with TRBJ2-1; 10 nucleotides match TRBD2. The CDR3 is 14 residues long. Germline V gene lookup returns CDR1 MNHEY and CDR2 SVGEGT. J was trimmed by 9 bases and V by 5 bases; bases with no gene match: 7. The chain's CDR3 is CASSPSGGRGEQFF. CDR3 DNA: TGTGCCAGCAGTCCTAGCGGGGGCAGGGGTGAGCAGTTCTTC.

This clonotype was seen only a few times. The genes are TRBV29-1 and TRBJ2-1; unclear D gene. The CDR3 has 11 amino acids. Trimming pared 3 bases from V and 10 bases from J, leaving 10 bases between. CDR1 is SQVTM, CDR2 ANQGSEA, per germline. Here the CDR3 DNA reads TGCAGCGTTGAGCCTACCAAAGAGCAGTTCTTC. Translation: CSVEPTKEQFF.

Judged by abundance, this clonotype is medium-sized. The V and J genes are TRBV6-1 and TRBJ2-7; TRBD1 or TRBD2 may be the D gene (5 bases each). CDR1 and CDR2 (germline): MNHNS, SASEGT. V lost 8 bases and J lost 5, with 13 bases in between. CDR3 length: 12 amino acids. Written as DNA, the CDR3 is TGTGCCAGCTTTCAGGGACCCAACGAGCAGTACTTC. This encodes CASFQGPNEQYF.

Notes on this clonotype: This sequence may be a read error, since a much larger clone differs from it by one base. The chain is built from TRBV6-1 and TRBJ1-2; the D gene is possibly TRBD1 (5 bases). Germline V gene data show CDR1 as MNHNS and CDR2 as SASEGT. V dropped 11 bases and J dropped 7 bases, with 17 bases sitting between them. The CDR3 length is 12 residues. The CDR3 is CASYMGGLGYTF. CDR3 DNA: TGTGCCTCCTATATGGGGGGACTTGGCTACACCTTC.

The rearrangement joins TRBV18 to TRBJ2-5; no definite D call. Trimming stripped 2 bases from V and 3 bases from J, with 10 bases between. The CDR3 length is 14 residues. Germline V gene lookup returns CDR1 KGHSH and CDR2 LQKENI. The chain's CDR3 is CASSPSSSKETQYF. The CDR3 DNA is TGTGCCAGCTCACCATCCTCCAGTAAAGAGACCCAGTACTTC.

This chain joins TRBV5-4 and TRBJ1-6, with 12 bases fitting TRBD1. This CDR3 has 16 amino acids. Per the germline V gene, CDR1 is SGHNT and CDR2 is YYREEE (reference sequence). J gave up 8 bases and V 5 bases, and 8 bases lay outside the gene matches. The DNA for the CDR3 is TGTGCCAGCAGTACGGGACAGGGGGCAACTCATTCACCCCTCCACTTT. Translating it yields CASSTGQGATHSPLHF.

This clonotype ranks as medium-sized. The rearrangement joins TRBV3-1 to TRBJ1-2, with TRBD1 identical over 10 bases. The CDR3 runs to 16 residues. The germline V gene has CDR1 LGHDT and CDR2 YNNKEL (reference sequence). V dropped 5 bases and J dropped 4; count of bases not matched to a gene: 10. CDR3 in DNA: TGTGCCAGCAGCGAGCCTCCGGGACAGGGGATCTATGGCTACACCTTC. Its translation is CASSEPPGQGIYGYTF.

Notes on this clonotype: This may be a read error: a much more frequent sequence differs by one nucleotide. The genes are TRBV24-1 and TRBJ1-2, with D perhaps TRBD1 (5 bases). The germline CDR1 and CDR2 sequences are KGHDR and SFDVKD. This CDR3 spans 15 amino acids. The CDR3 nucleotides read TGTGGCACCAGTGATCCACAGGCGCGAAGCGGGGGCTACACCTTC. Encoded protein: CGTSDPQARSGGYTF.

This clonotype was recorded many times. The chain recombines TRBV11-3 with TRBJ2-2, with D perhaps matching TRBD2 (5 bases). There are 15 residues in the CDR3. Germline CDR1 SGHNT, CDR2 YENEEA. Trimming removed 7 bases from V and 3 bases from J, with 15 bases in between. The CDR3 DNA reads TGTGCCAGCACCCTCGGAGGCTCTTACACCGGGGAGCTGTTTTTT. Amino acids: CASTLGGSYTGELFF.

The chain links TRBV10-3 to TRBJ1-2; no definite D call. V lost 0 bases, J lost 4 bases, and 15 bases lay in between. The CDR3 is made up of 16 amino acids. In germline, CDR1 is ENHRY, CDR2 SYGVKD. The CDR3 bases are TGTGCCATCAGTGAGTCGTGGGGTCCCGTCGTCTATGGCTACACCTTC. Translated: CAISESWGPVVYGYTF.

The J gene is TRBJ1-2, the V gene TRBV5-6; 8 nucleotides agree with TRBD1. CDR1 and CDR2 (germline): SGHDT, YYEEEE. The CDR3 consists of 13 residues. V gave up 4 bases and J gave up 6 bases; unmatched junction bases: 5. CDR3 sequence: CASSRDRRHGYTF. CDR3 DNA: TGTGCCAGCAGCCGGGACAGGCGACATGGCTACACCTTC.

Worth noting for this clonotype: This could be a read error, since a much larger clone is one nucleotide away. The V gene is TRBV27, the J gene TRBJ1-2, with D tentatively TRBD1 (6 bases). Germline V gene data show CDR1 as MNHEY and CDR2 as SMNVEV (reference sequence). There are 16 residues in the CDR3. The CDR3 loop reads CDSSLSQGQANYGYTF. CDR3 DNA sequence: TGTGACAGCAGTTTATCTCAGGGACAAGCTAACTATGGCTACACCTTC.

This clonotype appeared a single time. The chain links TRBV7-2 to TRBJ2-1, with 12 bases aligning to TRBD2. The length of the CDR3 is 18 residues. The trim removed 5 bases at V and 7 bases at J, leaving 15 bases unmatched. Germline V gene lookup returns CDR1 SGHTA and CDR2 FQGNSA. The CDR3 reads CASSLQSGLAGRANEQFF. In nucleotides, the CDR3 is TGTGCCAGCAGCCTACAGAGCGGACTAGCGGGAAGAGCAAATGAGCAGTTCTTC. The full variable domain, completed using reference TRBV7-2 and TRBJ2-1, is GAGVSQSPSNKVTEKGKDVELRCDPISGHTALYWYRQSLGQGLEFLIYFQGNSAPDKSGLPSDRFSAERTGGSVSTLTIQRTQQEDSAVYLCASSLQSGLAGRANEQFFGPGTRLTVL.